Sequencing of this T cell receptor (beta chain) was carried out in a study of CD8+ T cells in alopecia areata. Sequencing relied on a cDNA template that was reverse transcribed from extracted RNA. Sequencing used immunoSEQ multiplex PCR; TCRdb keeps in-frame clones, though not all of them. Here the sample spans fewer than 150,000 clones, 35% to 45% being singletons. In germline, CDR1 is SQVTM, CDR2 ANQGSEA. CDR3 length: 13 residues. V lost 4 bases to trimming and J lost 1 base, with 10 bases between them. This TCR came from a human donor with alopecia areata. The V call is TRBV29-1, the J call TRBJ2-5; no clear D. Sequenced material: CD4+ T cells sorted from blood. The CDR3 DNA follows: TGCAGCGTTGTCCGAGCGACCCAAGAGACCCAGTACTTC. This encodes CSVVRATQETQYF.